The clone carrying this TCR beta chain has a count of ten or more. The CDR3 covers 13 residues. Germline assignment: CDR1 KGHSH and CDR2 LQKENI. The V gene lost 2 bases and the J gene lost 1 base, with 3 bases spanning the gap. The data derive from a study of T cells in Graves' hyperthyroidism and ophthalmopathy. As for the study in general: Peripheral blood was obtained at initial diagnosis, preceding any treatment.

Fresh peripheral blood, 10 ml, was the source of the PBMCs. The source material, RNA transcripts, was used to amplify TCR beta CDR3 regions. A set of HTBI primers served as the primers for a first-round RT-PCR of the TCR CDR3. TCRdb reprocessed the multiplex PCR reads with MiXCR, giving one entry per CDR3 protein. The sample has about 360,000 distinct CDR3 sequences, roughly an eighth seen once. The sequence derives from a woman in her late teens or twenties with Graves' hyperthyroidism. The sequenced sample was blood. V gene TRBV18 combines with J gene TRBJ1-5, with D unclear. In DNA form, the CDR3 reads TGTGCCAGCTCACCAATGAGCAATCAGCCCCAGCATTTT. This translates into CASSPMSNQPQHF.